This T cell receptor beta chain was sequenced for a study of blood T cell repertoires in COVID-19. Study context: Sites across the United States, Italy and Spain contributed samples from acute and convalescent COVID-19. T cells, B-cell-depleted T cells, or PBMCs supplied cDNA or gDNA.

In the source study's methods: It was from reference gene primer amplification that nucleated cell counts were estimated. Clones were read by immunoSEQ multiplex PCR, and TCRdb kept only the in-frame ones, dropping some. The V and J calls and clone size are taken from that table; D and trimming were inferred from the DNA. The sample shows 170,000 or so clones, around 87% of them seen only once. Germline-derived CDR1 and CDR2 are MRHNA and SNTAGT. The CDR3 is 17 amino acids. Trimming left V 3 bases short and J 0 bases short, with 12 bases between. This TCR was sampled from a middle-aged man with active or convalescent COVID-19. The source material was peripheral blood. V and J are TRBV6-4 and TRBJ2-6; a possible D gene is TRBD2 (5 bases). The CDR3 coding sequence is TGTGCCAGCAGTGAGCGGGCCCCCTACTCTGGGGCCAACGTCCTGACTTTC. Amino acids: CASSERAPYSGANVLTF.